This T cell receptor beta chain was obtained from a study of T cells after yellow fever vaccination. The overall study: Those fractions that held only low numbers of cells were prepared using the SMART-Seq v4 Ultra Low Input RNA kit.

In making TCR cDNA, 5'RACE template switching added a universal primer site and UMIs to it. MiXCR was run by TCRdb on the 5' RACE reads, yielding one entry per CDR3 protein. The sample shows 250,000 or so distinct CDR3 sequences, 3.6% of them seen only once. Regarding the study as a whole: Clonotype sharing between CD4 and CD8 compartments was small.

This clonotype was seen many times. No antigen is known for it. This specimen consisted of PBMCs, obtained 15 days after the yellow fever booster vaccination. This clonotype originated in a man aged 18 to 29 who received the YFV17D yellow fever vaccine.

The CDR3 coding sequence is TGCGCCAGCAGCCTTCGGACAGTCAATCAGCCCCAGCATTTT. As protein: CASSLRTVNQPQHF. The genes are TRBV4-1 and TRBJ1-5, with a weak D call TRBD1 (6 bases). Germline V gene sequence: CDR1 MGHRA, CDR2 YSYEKL. The V end lost 4 bases, the J end lost 3 bases, and 10 bases lay between the germline ends. The CDR3 is 14 residues long.